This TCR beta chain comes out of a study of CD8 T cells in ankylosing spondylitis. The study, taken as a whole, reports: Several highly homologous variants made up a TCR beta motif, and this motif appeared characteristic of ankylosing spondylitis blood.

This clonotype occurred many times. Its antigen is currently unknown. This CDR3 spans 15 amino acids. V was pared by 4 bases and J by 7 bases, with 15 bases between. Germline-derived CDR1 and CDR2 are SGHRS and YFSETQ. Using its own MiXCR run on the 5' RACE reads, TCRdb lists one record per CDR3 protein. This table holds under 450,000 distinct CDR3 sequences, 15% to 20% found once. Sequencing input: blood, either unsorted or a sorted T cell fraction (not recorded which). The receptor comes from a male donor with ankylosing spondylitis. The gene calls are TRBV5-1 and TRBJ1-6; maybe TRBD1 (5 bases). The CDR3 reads CASSPDGGNNSPLHF. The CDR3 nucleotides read TGCGCCAGCAGCCCGGATGGGGGGAACAATTCACCCCTCCACTTT.